The present T cell receptor beta chain was sequenced within a study of blood T cell repertoires in COVID-19. Profiled with immunoSEQ multiplex PCR; TCRdb holds only in-frame clones, not every one. The sample has about 420,000 clones; 85% to 90% are singletons. The CDR3 has 15 amino acids. Germline loops: CDR1 MNHEY, CDR2 SVGAGI. Trimming removed 7 bases from V and 0 bases from J; junction bases left unmatched: 5. The J gene is TRBJ1-5, the V gene TRBV6-5; 8 nucleotides agree with TRBD1. The sample taken for sequencing was peripheral blood. This TCR was recovered from a man younger than 30 with COVID-19, enrolled during active disease. The CDR3 loop is CASTGQGNSNQPQHF. The CDR3 bases are TGTGCCAGCACCGGACAGGGCAATAGCAATCAGCCCCAGCATTTT.